Listed below are T cell receptor beta chains from one sample, sequenced in a study of blood T cell repertoires in COVID-19. The method was immunoSEQ multiplex PCR; TCRdb's version includes in-frame clones alone and lacks a portion of them. This sample carries 130,000 or so clones, 75% to 90% of them seen once, and the ten largest clones take roughly a quarter. Sequencing input: peripheral blood. These receptor sequences come from an older man with active or convalescent COVID-19. Each CDR3 is given with its conserved first and last residue. Fields, in order: D gene, V gene, J gene, clone size, CDR3 DNA, CDR3 protein. D genes are given only for firm matches. Only some rows state a clone size, as once, few, many or a class for expanded clones.

TRBD1	TRBV28	TRBJ1-2	NA	TGTGCCAGCAGTTCCACAGGGGTCTATGGCTACACCTTC	CASSSTGVYGYTF
NA	TRBV28	TRBJ1-2	NA	TGTGCCACCAAGGGATACCAGGCGGACGGGGGAAGGGCCTACACCTTC	CATKGYQADGGRAYTF
NA	TRBV18	TRBJ2-3	NA	TGTGCCAGCTCACCACCCGCTAGCTCAGATACGCAGTATTTT	CASSPPASSDTQYF
NA	TRBV30	TRBJ1-1	once	TGTGCCTGGGAGCAGGGCAGGGGAACTGAAGCTTTCTTT	CAWEQGRGTEAFF
NA	TRBV2	TRBJ1-4	NA	TGTGCCGCTGGGGCAGGGCTTGCAACTAATGAAAAACTGTTTTTT	CAAGAGLATNEKLFF
TRBD1	TRBV6-4	TRBJ1-2	once	TGTGCCAGCAGGACGACAGGGGGCGGCTACACCTTC	CASRTTGGGYTF
TRBD1	TRBV18	TRBJ2-4	NA	TGTGCCAGCTCACCGGGACAGGAAGGACAGTACTTC	CASSPGQEGQYF
NA	TRBV7-6	TRBJ1-2	NA	TGTGCCAGCAGCTCGGGACAACCTAACTATGGCTACACCTTC	CASSSGQPNYGYTF
TRBD1	TRBV7-9	TRBJ1-4	once	TGTGCCAGCAGCTTAAGGACAGGGGGGAATGAAAAACTGTTTTTT	CASSLRTGGNEKLFF
NA	TRBV28	TRBJ2-1	NA	TGTGCCAGCAGTTTGGGAGGTCTCCTCAATGAGCAGTTCTTC	CASSLGGLLNEQFF
NA	TRBV6-5	TRBJ1-1	NA	TGTGCCAGCAGTTCCCTACAGCGGGGAACTGAAGCTTTCTTT	CASSSLQRGTEAFF
TRBD1	TRBV5-1	TRBJ1-2	NA	TGCGCCAGCAGCTTAGGGACAGGGGAGGGCTACACCTTC	CASSLGTGEGYTF
TRBD2	TRBV30	TRBJ2-7	NA	TGTGCCTGGAGCGGTCCTCGGCGGGAGGTCGAGCAGTACTTC	CAWSGPRREVEQYF
TRBD1	TRBV27	TRBJ2-7	few	TGTGCCAGCAGCCTGGACAGGGGTCGGAACGAGCAGTACTTC	CASSLDRGRNEQYF
NA	TRBV12-3/TRBV12-4	TRBJ1-5	NA	TGTGCCAGCAGTTTTAGTCAGCCCCAGCATTTT	CASSFSQPQHF
NA	TRBV28	TRBJ2-7	NA	TGTGCCAGCAGCCTCACAGGGTTGGCCTACGAGCAGTACTTC	CASSLTGLAYEQYF
NA	TRBV6-5	TRBJ1-5	NA	TGTGCCAGCAGTTACTACAGGGTGGATCAGCCCCAGCATTTT	CASSYYRVDQPQHF
TRBD2	TRBV2	TRBJ2-7	NA	TGTGCCAGCAGTGAAGGGACTAGCGGGAGGGCCCACGAGCAGTACTTC	CASSEGTSGRAHEQYF
TRBD1	TRBV7-3	TRBJ1-6	NA	TGTGCCAGCAGCTCGCAAGGGACAGGGAACAATTCACCCCTCCACTTT	CASSSQGTGNNSPLHF
TRBD1	TRBV28	TRBJ1-2	NA	TGTGCCAGCAGTTCCCCGGGACAGCAGGGCTACACCTTC	CASSSPGQQGYTF
TRBD1	TRBV15	TRBJ1-2	NA	TGTGCCACCAGCGGAGACAGGGGGCGAAGCGGCTATGGCTACACCTTC	CATSGDRGRSGYGYTF
TRBD1	TRBV27	TRBJ1-1	NA	TGTGCCAGCAGTTTATCTTGGGACAGCCCTAACAAACACTTT	CASSLSWDSPNKHF
NA	TRBV19	TRBJ1-3	NA	TGTGCCATTAACTCTGGAAACACCATATATTTT	CAINSGNTIYF
TRBD1	TRBV18	TRBJ2-1	NA	TGTGCCAGCTCACCAGGGACAGATTACAATGAGCAGTTCTTC	CASSPGTDYNEQFF
TRBD2	TRBV4-1	TRBJ2-2	NA	TGCGCCAGCAGCCAACCCCCAGCGGGAGCTGCCGGGGAGCTGTTTTTT	CASSQPPAGAAGELFF
TRBD2	TRBV30	TRBJ2-3	NA	TGTGCCTGGAGCGGACTAGCGGGGGATACGCAGTATTTT	CAWSGLAGDTQYF
NA	TRBV5-8	TRBJ1-2	NA	TGTGCCACCTCTCTCGGGGGGGGAGACAACTATGGCTACACCTTC	CATSLGGGDNYGYTF
NA	TRBV30	TRBJ1-2	once	TGTGCCTGGAGCCCACCCACCAGTACTAACTATGGCTACACCTTC	CAWSPPTSTNYGYTF
NA	TRBV7-9	TRBJ1-4	NA	TGTGCCAGCAGCTTATTCTTTTCGGGGAATGAAAAACTGTTTTTT	CASSLFFSGNEKLFF
NA	TRBV10-3	TRBJ1-2	NA	TGTGCCATCAGTGAGTCGGCAGGGGATGGCTACACCTTC	CAISESAGDGYTF